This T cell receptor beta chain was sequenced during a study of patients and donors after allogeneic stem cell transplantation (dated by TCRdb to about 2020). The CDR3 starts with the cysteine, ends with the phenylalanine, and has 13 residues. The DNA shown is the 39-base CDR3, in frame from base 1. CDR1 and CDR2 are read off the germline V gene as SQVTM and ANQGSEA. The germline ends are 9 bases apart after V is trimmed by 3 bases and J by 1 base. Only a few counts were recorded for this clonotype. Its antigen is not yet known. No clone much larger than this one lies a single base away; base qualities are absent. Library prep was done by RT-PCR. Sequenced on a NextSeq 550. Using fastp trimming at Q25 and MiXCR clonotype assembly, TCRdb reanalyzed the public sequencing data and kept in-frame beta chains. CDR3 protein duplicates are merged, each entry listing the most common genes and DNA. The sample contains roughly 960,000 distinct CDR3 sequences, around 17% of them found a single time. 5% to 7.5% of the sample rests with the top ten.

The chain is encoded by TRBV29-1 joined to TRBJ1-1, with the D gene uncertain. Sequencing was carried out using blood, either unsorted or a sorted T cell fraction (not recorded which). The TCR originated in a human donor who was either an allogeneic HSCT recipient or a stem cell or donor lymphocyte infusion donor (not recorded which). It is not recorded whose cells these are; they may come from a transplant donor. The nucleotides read TGCAGCGTTGAGCGGGGTCAGAACACTGAAGCTTTCTTT. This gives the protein CSVERGQNTEAFF.